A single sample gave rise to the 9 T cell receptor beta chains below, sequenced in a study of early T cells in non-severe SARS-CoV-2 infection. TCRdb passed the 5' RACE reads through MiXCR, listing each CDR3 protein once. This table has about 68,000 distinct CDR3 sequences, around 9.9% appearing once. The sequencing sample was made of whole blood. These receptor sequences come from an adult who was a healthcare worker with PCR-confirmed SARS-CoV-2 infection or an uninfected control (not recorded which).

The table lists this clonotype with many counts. In DNA form, the CDR3 reads TGTGCCTGGAGTAGGATGTGGGAAGAGACCCAGTACTTC. Protein: CAWSRMWEETQYF. The chain couples TRBV30 to TRBJ2-5; D unresolved. CDR1 and CDR2 from the germline V gene are GTSNPN and SVGIG (reference sequence). The CDR3 sequence is 13 residues long. V lost 2 bases, J lost 3 bases, and 10 bases lay in between. Supplemented by reference TRBV30 and TRBJ2-5, the full variable domain reads SQTIHQWPATLVQPVGSPLSLECTVEGTSNPNLYWYRQAAGRGLQLLFYSVGIGQISSEVPQNLSASRPQDRQFILSSKKLLLSDSGFYLCAWSRMWEETQYFGPGTRLLVL.

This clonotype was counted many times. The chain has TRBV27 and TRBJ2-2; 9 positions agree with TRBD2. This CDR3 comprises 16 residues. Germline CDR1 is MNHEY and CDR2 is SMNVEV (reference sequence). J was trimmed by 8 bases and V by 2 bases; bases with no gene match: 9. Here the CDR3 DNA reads TGTGCCAGCAGTTTACTAGCGGGAAATTCTGCGGGGGAGCTGTTTTTT. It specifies CASSLLAGNSAGELFF.

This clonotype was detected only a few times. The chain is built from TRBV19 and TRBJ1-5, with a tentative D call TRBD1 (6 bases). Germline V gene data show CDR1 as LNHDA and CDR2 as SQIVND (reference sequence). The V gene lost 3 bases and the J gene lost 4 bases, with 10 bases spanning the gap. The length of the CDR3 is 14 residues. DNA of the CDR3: TGTGCCAGTAGTATCTGGGACACAAATCAGCCCCAGCATTTT. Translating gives CASSIWDTNQPQHF.

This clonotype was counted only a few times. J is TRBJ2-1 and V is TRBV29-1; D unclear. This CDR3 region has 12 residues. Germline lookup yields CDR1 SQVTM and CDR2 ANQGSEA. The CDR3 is CSWRPGHNEQFF. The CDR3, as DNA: TGCAGTTGGCGGCCAGGTCACAATGAGCAGTTCTTC.

As DNA, the CDR3 is TGTGCCAGCAGCTTAGACCACAAAGAGTATTCACCCCTCCACTTT. This encodes CASSLDHKEYSPLHF. The chain uses TRBV7-9 and TRBJ1-6; D gene uncertain. Deletions cut 1 base from V and 8 bases from J, with 12 bases between. The CDR3 sequence is 15 residues long. Germline CDR1 reads SEHNR; CDR2 reads FQNEAQ (reference sequence).

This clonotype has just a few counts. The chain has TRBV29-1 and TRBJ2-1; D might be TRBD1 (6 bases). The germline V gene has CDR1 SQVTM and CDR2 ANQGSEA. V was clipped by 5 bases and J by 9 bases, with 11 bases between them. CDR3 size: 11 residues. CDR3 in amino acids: CSVKGGREQFF. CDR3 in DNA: TGCAGCGTTAAAGGGGGTCGTGAGCAGTTCTTC.

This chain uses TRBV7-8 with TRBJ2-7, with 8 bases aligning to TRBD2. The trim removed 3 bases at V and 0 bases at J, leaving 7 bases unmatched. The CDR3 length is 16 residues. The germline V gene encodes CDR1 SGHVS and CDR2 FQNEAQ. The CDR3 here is CASSFRRGRPSYEQYF. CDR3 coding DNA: TGTGCCAGCAGCTTCCGTCGCGGGAGGCCCTCCTACGAGCAGTACTTC.

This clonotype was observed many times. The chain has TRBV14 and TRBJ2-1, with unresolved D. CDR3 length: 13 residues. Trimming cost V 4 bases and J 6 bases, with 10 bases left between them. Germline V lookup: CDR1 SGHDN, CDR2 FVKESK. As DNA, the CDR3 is TGTGCCAGCAGCCCGCGTGGGATCAATGAGCAGTTCTTC. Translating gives CASSPRGINEQFF.

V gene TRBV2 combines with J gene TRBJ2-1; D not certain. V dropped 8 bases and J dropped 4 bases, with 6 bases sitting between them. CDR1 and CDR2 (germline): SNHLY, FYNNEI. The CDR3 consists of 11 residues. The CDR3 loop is CASLKYNEQFF. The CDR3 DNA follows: TGTGCCAGCCTGAAATACAATGAGCAGTTCTTC.